Sequencing of this T cell receptor (beta chain) was carried out in a study of identical twins. This clonotype was seen more than once but under ten times. The target antigen is unknown. One entry per CDR3 protein, called by TCRdb with MiXCR from the 5' RACE reads. In the table there are under 300,000 distinct CDR3 sequences, 6.5% of which are singletons. The study, taken as a whole, reports: Fewer insertions were carried by abundant cord blood beta clonotypes, but none was seen in memory repertoires. Alpha sequences that were out-of-frame and twin-shared showed an excess of low generation probability.

Germline CDR1 reads SGHNT; CDR2 reads YENEEA. Trimming removed 3 bases at V and 3 bases at J, with 5 bases between. The CDR3 totals 13 residues. Every donor was a healthy Caucasian. The data also belong to a second study, concerning T cells expressing NK-cell markers. That source adds: Several experiments employed an anti-gamma-delta TCR antibody to confine sorting to alpha-beta TCR T cells.

The chain links TRBV11-3 to TRBJ2-2; no reliable D call. The specimen sequenced was CD8+ T cells sorted from blood. The clonotype was recovered from a young woman in good health. CDR3 sequence: CASSFSDTGELFF. DNA of the CDR3: TGTGCCAGCAGCTTTTCCGACACCGGGGAGCTGTTTTTT.